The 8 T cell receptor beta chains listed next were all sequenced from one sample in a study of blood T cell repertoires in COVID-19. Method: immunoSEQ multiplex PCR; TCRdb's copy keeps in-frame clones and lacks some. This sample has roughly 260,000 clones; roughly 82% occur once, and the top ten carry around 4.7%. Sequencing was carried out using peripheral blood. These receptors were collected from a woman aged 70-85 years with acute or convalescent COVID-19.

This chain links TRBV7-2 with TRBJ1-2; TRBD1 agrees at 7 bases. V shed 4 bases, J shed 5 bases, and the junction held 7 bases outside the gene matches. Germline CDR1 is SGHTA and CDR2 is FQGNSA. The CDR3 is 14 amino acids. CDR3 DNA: TGTGCCAGCAGCTCCCAGCAGGGGGTGTATGGCTACACCTTC. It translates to CASSSQQGVYGYTF.

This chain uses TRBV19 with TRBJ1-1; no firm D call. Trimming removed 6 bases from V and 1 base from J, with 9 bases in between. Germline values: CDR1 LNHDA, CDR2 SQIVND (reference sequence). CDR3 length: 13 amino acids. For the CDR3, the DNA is TGTGCCAGTAGATACGGGAAGAACACTGAAGCTTTCTTT. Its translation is CASRYGKNTEAFF.

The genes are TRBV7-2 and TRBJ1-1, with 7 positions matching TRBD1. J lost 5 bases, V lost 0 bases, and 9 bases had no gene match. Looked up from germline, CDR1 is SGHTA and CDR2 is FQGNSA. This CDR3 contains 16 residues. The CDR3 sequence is CASSLAIGRGRTEAFF. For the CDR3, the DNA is TGTGCCAGCAGCTTAGCGATCGGCAGGGGGAGAACTGAAGCTTTCTTT.

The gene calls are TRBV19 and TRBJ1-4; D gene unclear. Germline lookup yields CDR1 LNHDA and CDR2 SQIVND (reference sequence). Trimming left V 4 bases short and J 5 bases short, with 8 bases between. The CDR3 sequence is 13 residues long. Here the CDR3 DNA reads TGTGCCAGTAGTACTTCCTTAAATGAAAAACTGTTTTTT. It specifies CASSTSLNEKLFF.

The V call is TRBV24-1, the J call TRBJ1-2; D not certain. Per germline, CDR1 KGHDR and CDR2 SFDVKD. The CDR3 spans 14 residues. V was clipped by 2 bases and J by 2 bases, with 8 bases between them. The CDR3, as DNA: TGTGCCACCAGTGATTCCGGAGGCAACTATGGCTACACCTTC. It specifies CATSDSGGNYGYTF.

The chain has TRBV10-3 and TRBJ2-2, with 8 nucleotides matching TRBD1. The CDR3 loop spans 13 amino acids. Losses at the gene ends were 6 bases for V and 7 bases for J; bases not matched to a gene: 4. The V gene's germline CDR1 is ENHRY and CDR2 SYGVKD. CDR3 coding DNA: TGTGCCATCAGCCAGGGGGCGGGCGGGGAGCTGTTTTTT. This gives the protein CAISQGAGGELFF.

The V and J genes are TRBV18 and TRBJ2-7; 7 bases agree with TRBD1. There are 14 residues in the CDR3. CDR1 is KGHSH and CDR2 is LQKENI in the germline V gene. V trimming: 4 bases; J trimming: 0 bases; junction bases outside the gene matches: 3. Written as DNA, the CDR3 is TGTGCCAGCTCACGACAGGGATTCTCCTACGAGCAGTACTTC. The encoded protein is CASSRQGFSYEQYF.

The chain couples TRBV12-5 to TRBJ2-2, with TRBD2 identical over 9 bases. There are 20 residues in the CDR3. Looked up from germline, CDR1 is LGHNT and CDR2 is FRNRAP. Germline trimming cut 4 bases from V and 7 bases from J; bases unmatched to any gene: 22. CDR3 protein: CASGSLEWISGGAWGGELFF. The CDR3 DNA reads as TGTGCTAGTGGTTCCCTCGAATGGATTAGCGGGGGAGCCTGGGGCGGGGAGCTGTTTTTT.